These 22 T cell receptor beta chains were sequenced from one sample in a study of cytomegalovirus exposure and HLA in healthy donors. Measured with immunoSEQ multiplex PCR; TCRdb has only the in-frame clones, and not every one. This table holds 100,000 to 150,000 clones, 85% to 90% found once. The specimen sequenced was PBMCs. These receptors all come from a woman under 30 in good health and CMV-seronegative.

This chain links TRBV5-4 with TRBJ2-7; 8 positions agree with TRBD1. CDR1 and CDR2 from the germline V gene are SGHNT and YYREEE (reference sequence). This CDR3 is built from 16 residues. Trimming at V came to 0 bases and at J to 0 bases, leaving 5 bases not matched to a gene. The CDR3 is CASSLDGTGSSYEQYV. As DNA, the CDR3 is TGTGCCAGCAGCTTGGACGGGACAGGCAGCTCCTACGAGCAGTACGTC.

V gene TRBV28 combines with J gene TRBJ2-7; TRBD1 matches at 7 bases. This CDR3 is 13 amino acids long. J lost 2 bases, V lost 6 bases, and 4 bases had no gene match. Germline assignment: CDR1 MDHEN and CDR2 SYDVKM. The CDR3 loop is CASSSTGAYEQYF. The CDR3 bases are TGTGCCAGCAGCAGCACAGGGGCCTACGAGCAGTACTTC.

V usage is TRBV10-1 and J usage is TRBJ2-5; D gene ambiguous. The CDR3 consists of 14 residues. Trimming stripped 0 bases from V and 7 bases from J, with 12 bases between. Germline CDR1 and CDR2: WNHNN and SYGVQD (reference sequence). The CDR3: CASSESVISGTQYF. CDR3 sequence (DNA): TGCGCCAGCAGTGAGTCGGTGATTAGTGGGACCCAGTACTTC.

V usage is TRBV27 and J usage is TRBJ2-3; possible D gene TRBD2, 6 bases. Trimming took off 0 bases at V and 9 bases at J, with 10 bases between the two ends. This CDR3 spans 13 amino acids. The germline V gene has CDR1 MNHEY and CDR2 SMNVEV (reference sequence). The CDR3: CASSLSGGVTQYF. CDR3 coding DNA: TGTGCCAGCAGTTTATCAGGCGGGGTAACGCAGTATTTT.

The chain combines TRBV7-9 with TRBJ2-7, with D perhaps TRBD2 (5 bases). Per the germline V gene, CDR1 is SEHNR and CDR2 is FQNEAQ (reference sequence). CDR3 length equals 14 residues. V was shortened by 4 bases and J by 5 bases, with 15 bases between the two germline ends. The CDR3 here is CASSSPGVVHEQYF. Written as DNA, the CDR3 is TGTGCCAGCAGCTCTCCCGGGGTTGTCCACGAGCAGTACTTC.

The CDR3 bases are TGTGCCAGCAGCTTTTTCGGGACAGGGGAACAAGAGACCCAGTACTTC. This encodes CASSFFGTGEQETQYF. This chain connects TRBV7-9 to TRBJ2-5, with TRBD1 matching 10 bases. CDR1 is SEHNR, CDR2 FQNEAQ, per germline (reference sequence). The CDR3 has 16 amino acids. Losses at the gene ends were 3 bases for V and 2 bases for J; bases not matched to a gene: 6.

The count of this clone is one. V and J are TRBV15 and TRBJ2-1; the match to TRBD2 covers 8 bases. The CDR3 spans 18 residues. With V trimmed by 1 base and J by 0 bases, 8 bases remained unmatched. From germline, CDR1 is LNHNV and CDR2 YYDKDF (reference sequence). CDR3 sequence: CATSRVALAGHSYNEQFF. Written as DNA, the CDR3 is TGTGCCACCAGCAGAGTCGCGCTAGCGGGCCACTCCTACAATGAGCAGTTCTTC.

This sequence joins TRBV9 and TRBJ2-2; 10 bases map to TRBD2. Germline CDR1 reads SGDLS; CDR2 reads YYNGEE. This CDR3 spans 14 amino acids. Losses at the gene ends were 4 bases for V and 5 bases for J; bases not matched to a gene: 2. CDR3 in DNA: TGTGCCAGCAGCCGGACTAGCGGTACCGGGGAGCTGTTTTTT. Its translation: CASSRTSGTGELFF.

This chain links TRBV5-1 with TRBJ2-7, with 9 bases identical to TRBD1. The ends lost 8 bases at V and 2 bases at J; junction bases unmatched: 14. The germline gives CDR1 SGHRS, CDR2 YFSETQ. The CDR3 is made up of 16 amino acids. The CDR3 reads CARVTGGCPLTYEQYV. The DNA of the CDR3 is TGCGCCAGGGTGACAGGGGGATGTCCCCTGACCTACGAGCAGTACGTC.

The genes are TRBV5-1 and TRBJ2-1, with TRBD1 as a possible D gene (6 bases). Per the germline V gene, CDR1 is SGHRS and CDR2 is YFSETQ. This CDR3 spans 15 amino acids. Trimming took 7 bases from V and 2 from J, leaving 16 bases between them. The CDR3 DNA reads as TGCGCCAGCCGGCTACAGGGATCGACCTACAATGAGCAGTTCTTC. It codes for CASRLQGSTYNEQFF.

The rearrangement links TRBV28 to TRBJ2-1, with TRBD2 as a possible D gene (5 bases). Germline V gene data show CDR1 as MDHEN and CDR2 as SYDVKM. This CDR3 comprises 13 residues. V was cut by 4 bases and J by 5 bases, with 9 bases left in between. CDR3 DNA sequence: TGTGCCAGCAGTTGGACTGGCAACAATGAGCAGTTCTTC. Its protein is CASSWTGNNEQFF.

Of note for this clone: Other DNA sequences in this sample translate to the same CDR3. CDR3 loop: CASSERGGGTEAFF. The DNA for the CDR3 is TGTGCCAGCAGTGAGAGGGGAGGAGGCACTGAAGCTTTCTTT. The rearrangement joins TRBV2 to TRBJ1-1, with D possibly matching TRBD1 (5 bases). Looked up from germline, CDR1 is SNHLY and CDR2 is FYNNEI. The germline V and J ends were trimmed by 3 bases and 4 bases, with 12 bases remaining between them. CDR3 length: 14 amino acids.

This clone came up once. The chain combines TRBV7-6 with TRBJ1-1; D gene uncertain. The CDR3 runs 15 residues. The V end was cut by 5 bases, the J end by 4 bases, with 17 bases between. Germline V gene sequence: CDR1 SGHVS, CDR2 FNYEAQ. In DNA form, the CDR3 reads TGTGCCAGCAGCCAACCCTCGTCGGCGGGCACTGAAGCTTTCTTT. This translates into CASSQPSSAGTEAFF.

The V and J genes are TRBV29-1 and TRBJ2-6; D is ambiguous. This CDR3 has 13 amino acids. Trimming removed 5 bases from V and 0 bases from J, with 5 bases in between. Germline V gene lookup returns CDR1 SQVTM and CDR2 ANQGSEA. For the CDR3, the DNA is TGCAGCGTTCTTAGCTCTGGGGCCAACGTCCTGACTTTC. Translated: CSVLSSGANVLTF.

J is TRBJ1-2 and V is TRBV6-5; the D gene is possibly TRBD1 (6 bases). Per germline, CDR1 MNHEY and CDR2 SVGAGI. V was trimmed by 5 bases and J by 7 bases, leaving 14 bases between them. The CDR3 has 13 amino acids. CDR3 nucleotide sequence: TGTGCCAGCAGTAAAGGGGGGGGCCGTGGCTACACCTTC. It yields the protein CASSKGGGRGYTF.

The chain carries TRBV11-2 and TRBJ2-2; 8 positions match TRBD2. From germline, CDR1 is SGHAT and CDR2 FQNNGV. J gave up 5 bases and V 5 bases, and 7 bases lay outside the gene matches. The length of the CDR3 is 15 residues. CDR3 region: CASSLGTRRTGELFF. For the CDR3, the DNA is TGTGCCAGCAGCCTAGGGACTAGACGGACCGGGGAGCTGTTTTTT.

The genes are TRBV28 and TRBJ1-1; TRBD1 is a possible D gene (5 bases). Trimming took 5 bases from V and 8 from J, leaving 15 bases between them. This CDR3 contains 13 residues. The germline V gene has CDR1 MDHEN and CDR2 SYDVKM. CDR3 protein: CASSLTHGGEAFF. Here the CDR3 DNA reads TGTGCCAGCAGTCTGACTCATGGGGGGGAAGCTTTCTTT. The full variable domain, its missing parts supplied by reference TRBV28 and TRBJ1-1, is DVKVTQSSRYLVKRTGEKVFLECVQDMDHENMFWYRQDPGLGLRLIYFSYDVKMKEKGDIPEGYSVSREKKERFSLILESASTNQTSMYLCASSLTHGGEAFFGQGTRLTVV.

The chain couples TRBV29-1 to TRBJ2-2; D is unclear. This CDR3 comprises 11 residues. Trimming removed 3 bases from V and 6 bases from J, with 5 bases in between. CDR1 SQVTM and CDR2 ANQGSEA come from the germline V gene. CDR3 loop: CSVDSSGELFF. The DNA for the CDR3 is TGCAGCGTTGATTCCTCCGGGGAGCTGTTTTTT.

The CDR3 nucleotides read TGTGCCAGCAGCCCGGTGGGAGCCTCCGGAAACACCATATATTTT. Translated: CASSPVGASGNTIYF. The chain carries TRBV7-9 and TRBJ1-3; D is undetermined. The V end was cut by 5 bases, the J end by 4 bases, with 15 bases between. Germline assignment: CDR1 SEHNR and CDR2 FQNEAQ (reference sequence). This CDR3 is built from 15 residues. Full variable domain (missing parts from reference TRBV7-9 and TRBJ1-3): DTGVSQNPRHKITKRGQNVTFRCDPISEHNRLYWYRQTLGQGPEFLTYFQNEAQLEKSRLLSDRFSAERPKGSFSTLEIQRTEQGDSAMYLCASSPVGASGNTIYFGEGSWLTVV.

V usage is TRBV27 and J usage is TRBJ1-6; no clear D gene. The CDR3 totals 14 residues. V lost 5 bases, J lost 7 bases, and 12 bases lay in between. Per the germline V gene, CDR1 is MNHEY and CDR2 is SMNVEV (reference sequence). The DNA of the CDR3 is TGTGCCAGCAGTCCGACAACACCGAATTCACCCCTCCACTTT. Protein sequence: CASSPTTPNSPLHF.

CDR3 DNA sequence: TGTGCCAGCAGTTTTCGAGGGTTTGGCGAGCAGTACTTC. Protein sequence: CASSFRGFGEQYF. V gene TRBV28 combines with J gene TRBJ2-7; maybe TRBD2 (5 bases). The CDR3 consists of 13 residues. Trimming cost V 3 bases and J 6 bases, with 12 bases left between them. The germline gives CDR1 MDHEN, CDR2 SYDVKM.

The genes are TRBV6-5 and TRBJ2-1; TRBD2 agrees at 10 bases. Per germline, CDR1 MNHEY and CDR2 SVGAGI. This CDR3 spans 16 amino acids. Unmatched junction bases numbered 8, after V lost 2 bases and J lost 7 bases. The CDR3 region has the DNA TGTGCCAGCAGTTACCTCAGCGGGAGGGCCGGTAATGAGCAGTTCTTC. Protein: CASSYLSGRAGNEQFF.